This T cell receptor (beta chain) was found in a study of cytomegalovirus exposure and HLA in healthy donors (dated by TCRdb to the late 2010s). With respect to the entire study: The 666 repertoires of the first cohort and the 95 to 150 validation repertoires were produced on the same platform, according to a later analysis. To predict cytomegalovirus infection status, the study combined high-throughput TCR immunosequencing, statistical association of individual TCRs with disease status, and machine learning. The aim of the study was to test whether cataloging public T cell receptors could identify signatures of past pathogen exposure. Besides the first cohort of around 670 subjects, a separate validation cohort made up of over 95 different subjects was used. What the authors observed across the whole study: The study listed 164 TCR beta chains as associated with cytomegalovirus. Across donors, most TCR sequences were observed very rarely, whereas some public TCRs were present in many individuals. A few of the identified cytomegalovirus-associated TCR beta chains were confirmed in vitro to be specific for cytomegalovirus antigens. It was suggested by the authors that the approach could potentially be generalized to other disease states and immunological phenotypes. A later analysis lacked HLA typing for the validation cohort, so it scored co-occurrence in that cohort across all 130 or so repertoires. Subsequent analysis determined that TCRs grouped into clusters in the first cohort also showed a tendency toward co-occurrence across the 130 or so validation repertoires, and approximately 94% of cluster scores exceeded 0. Cytomegalovirus status was reported to be diagnosed by the classifier with high specificity and sensitivity in both the original and validation cohorts.

Worth noting for this clone: Its antigen remains undetermined. No much larger clone is present one base from it, and per-base qualities are unavailable.

CDR1 SGHRS and CDR2 YFSETQ are derived from the germline V gene. From the cysteine up to the phenylalanine, the CDR3 has a length of 14 residues. Left in the record is the CDR3 DNA by itself, 42 bases read in frame from the first base. Compared with germline, V lacks 4 bases and J lacks 5 bases; bases without a gene match: 6. Donors formed part of the validation cohort, which comprised 120 or so subjects and was distinct from the first cohort of 670 or so subjects. The library was prepared using the immunoSEQ multiplex PCR assay. The paper's data handling went like this. To diagnose cytomegalovirus status from the catalog of TCR beta chain sequences, a statistical classification framework was built. TCRdb stores this immuneACCESS table with in-frame sequences only. Part of the clones is absent; in the studies checked, under half of the shortfall reflects unresolved V genes, and no reason is known for the rest. That table supplies the V and J calls and clone size; D and trimming were determined from the DNA. This sample lists roughly 80,000 clones; roughly 93% were detected once. Clones ranked in the top ten supply roughly 0.65% of the sample.

The receptor's source is a man younger than 35 in good health and CMV-seronegative. The V gene is TRBV5-1 and the J gene is TRBJ1-5, with TRBD1 identical over 7 junction bases. Sequencing was done on a sample of PBMCs. At the DNA level, the sequence is TGCGCCAGCAGCGCCGGCGACAGGGATCAGCCCCAGCATTTT. Its protein reads: CASSAGDRDQPQHF.